Presented here are 3 T cell receptor beta chains from one specimen sequenced in a study of CD8 T cells in ankylosing spondylitis. TCRdb reanalysed the 5' RACE reads using MiXCR and keeps one entry per CDR3 protein. The sample contains some 220,000 distinct CDR3 sequences, 7.5% to 9.5% of which appear only once. Source material: blood, either unsorted or a sorted T cell fraction (not recorded which). The receptors stem from a female donor with ankylosing spondylitis or in good health (not recorded which).

This clonotype was recorded at least ten times. V and J are TRBV14 and TRBJ2-5; D unresolved. The CDR3 consists of 11 residues. Trimming shortened V by 5 bases and J by 2 bases, and 3 bases separated the two germline ends. Germline V lookup: CDR1 SGHDN, CDR2 FVKESK. The CDR3 sequence: CASSIQETQYF. The CDR3, as DNA: TGTGCCAGCAGCATTCAAGAGACCCAGTACTTC.

This clonotype has at least ten counts. The rearrangement links TRBV2 to TRBJ2-7; 8 bases are shared with TRBD2. The germline gives CDR1 SNHLY, CDR2 FYNNEI. The trim removed 6 bases at V and 7 bases at J, leaving 8 bases unmatched. This CDR3 has 13 residues. The CDR3 is CASRTSESSEQYF. The CDR3 DNA is TGTGCCAGCAGGACTAGCGAGTCTTCTGAGCAGTACTTC.

This clonotype occurred many times. The chain uses TRBV20-1 and TRBJ1-4; TRBD1 aligns across 8 bases. Germline V gene lookup returns CDR1 DFQATT and CDR2 SNEGSKA (reference sequence). This CDR3 is 14 amino acids long. V dropped 1 base and J dropped 7; count of bases not matched to a gene: 5. CDR3 DNA sequence: TGCAGTGCTAGAGTCTTAACAGGGGGTGAAAAACTGTTTTTT. As protein: CSARVLTGGEKLFF.